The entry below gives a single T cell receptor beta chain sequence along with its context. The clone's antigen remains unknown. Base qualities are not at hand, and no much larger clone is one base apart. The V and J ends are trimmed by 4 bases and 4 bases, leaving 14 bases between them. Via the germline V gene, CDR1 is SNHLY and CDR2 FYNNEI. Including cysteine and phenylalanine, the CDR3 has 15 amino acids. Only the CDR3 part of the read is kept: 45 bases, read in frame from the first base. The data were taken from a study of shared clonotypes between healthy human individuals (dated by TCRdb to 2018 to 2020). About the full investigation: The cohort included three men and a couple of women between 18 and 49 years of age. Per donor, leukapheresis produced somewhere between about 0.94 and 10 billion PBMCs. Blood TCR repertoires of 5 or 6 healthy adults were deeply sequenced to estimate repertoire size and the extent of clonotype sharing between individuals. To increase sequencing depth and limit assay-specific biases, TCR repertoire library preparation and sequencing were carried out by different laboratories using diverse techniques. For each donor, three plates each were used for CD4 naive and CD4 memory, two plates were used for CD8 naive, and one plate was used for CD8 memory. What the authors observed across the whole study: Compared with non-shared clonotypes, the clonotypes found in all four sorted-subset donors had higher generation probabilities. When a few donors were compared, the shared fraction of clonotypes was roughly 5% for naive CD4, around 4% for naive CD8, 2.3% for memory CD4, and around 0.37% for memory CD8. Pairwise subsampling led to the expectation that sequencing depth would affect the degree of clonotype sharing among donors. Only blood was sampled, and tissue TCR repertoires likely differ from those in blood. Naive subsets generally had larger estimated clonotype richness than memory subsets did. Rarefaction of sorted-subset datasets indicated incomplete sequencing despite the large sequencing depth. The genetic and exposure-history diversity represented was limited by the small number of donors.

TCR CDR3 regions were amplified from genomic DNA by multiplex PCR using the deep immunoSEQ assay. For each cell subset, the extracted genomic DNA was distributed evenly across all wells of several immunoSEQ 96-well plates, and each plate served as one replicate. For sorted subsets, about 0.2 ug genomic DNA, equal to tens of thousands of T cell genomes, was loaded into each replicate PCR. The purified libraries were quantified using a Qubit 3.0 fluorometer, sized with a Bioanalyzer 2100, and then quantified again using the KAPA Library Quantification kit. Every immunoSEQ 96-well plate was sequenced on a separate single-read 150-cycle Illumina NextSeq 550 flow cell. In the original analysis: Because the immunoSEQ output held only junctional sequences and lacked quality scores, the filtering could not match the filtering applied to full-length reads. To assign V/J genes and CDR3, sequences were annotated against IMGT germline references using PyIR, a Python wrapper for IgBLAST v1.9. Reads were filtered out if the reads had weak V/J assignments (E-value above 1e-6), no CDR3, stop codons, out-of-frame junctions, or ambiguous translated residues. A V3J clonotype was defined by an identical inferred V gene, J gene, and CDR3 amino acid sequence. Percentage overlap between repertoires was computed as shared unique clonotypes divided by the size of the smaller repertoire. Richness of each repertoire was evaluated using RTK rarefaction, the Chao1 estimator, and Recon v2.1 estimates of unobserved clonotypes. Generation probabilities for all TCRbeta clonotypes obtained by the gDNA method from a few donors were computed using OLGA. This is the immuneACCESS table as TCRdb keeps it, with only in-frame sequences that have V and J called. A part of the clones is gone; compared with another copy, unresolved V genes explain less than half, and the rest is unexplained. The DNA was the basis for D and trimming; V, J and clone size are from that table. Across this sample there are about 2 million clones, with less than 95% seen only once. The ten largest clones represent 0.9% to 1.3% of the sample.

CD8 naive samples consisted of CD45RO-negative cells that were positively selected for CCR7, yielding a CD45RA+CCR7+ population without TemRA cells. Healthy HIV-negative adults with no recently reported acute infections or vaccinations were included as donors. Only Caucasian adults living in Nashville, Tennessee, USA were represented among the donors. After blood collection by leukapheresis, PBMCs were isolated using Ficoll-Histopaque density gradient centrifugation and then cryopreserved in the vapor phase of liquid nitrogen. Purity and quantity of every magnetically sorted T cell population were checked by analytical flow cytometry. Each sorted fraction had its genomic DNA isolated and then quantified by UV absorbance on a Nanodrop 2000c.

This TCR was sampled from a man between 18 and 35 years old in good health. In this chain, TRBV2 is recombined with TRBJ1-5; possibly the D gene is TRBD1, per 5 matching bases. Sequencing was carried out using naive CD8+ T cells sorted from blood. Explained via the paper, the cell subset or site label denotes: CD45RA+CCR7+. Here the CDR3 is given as CASSARDGRNQPQHF. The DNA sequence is TGTGCCAGCAGTGCCAGGGATGGTCGGAATCAGCCCCAGCATTTT. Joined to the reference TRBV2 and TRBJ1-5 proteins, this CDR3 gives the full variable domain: EPEVTQTPSHQVTQMGQEVILRCVPISNHLYFYWYRQILGQKVEFLVSFYNNEISEKSEIFDDQFSVERPDGSNFTLKIRSTKLEDSAMYFCASSARDGRNQPQHFGDGTRLSIL.